The entry below describes one T cell receptor (beta chain). These data belong to a study of somatic mutations in cytotoxic T cells in rheumatoid arthritis. This CDR3 is built from 14 residues. The V gene's germline CDR1 is SGDLS and CDR2 YYNGEE. V was cut by 0 bases and J by 6 bases, with 10 bases left in between. Sequencing was performed with immunoSEQ multiplex PCR; in TCRdb, only in-frame clones are kept and a portion is missing. Of 20,000 or so clones listed, more than 65% are singletons. V gene TRBV9 combines with J gene TRBJ2-1; D gene unclear. The sequenced sample was CD8+ T cells sorted from blood. This TCR came from a woman aged 50 to 65 in good health. The CDR3, as DNA: TGTGCCAGCAGCGTAGCGGGTGTTGGCAATGAGCAGTTCTTC. Translating gives CASSVAGVGNEQFF.